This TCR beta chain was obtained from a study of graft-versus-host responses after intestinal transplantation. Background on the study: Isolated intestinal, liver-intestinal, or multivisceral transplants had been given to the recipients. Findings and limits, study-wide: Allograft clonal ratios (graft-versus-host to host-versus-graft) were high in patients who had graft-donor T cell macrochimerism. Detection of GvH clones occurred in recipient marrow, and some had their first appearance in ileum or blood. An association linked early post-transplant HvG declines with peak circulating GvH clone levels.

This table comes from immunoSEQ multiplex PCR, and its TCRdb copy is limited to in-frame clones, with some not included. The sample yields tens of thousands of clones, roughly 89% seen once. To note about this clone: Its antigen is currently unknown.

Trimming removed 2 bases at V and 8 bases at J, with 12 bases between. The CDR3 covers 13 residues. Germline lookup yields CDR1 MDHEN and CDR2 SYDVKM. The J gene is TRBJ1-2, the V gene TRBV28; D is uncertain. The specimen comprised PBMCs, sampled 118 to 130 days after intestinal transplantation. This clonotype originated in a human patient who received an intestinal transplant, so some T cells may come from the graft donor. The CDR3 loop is CASSLRLGRGYTF. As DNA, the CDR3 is TGTGCCAGCAGTTTACGGCTAGGACGAGGCTACACCTTC.